The clone carrying this T cell receptor beta chain was counted only a few times. Its matching antigen is unknown. The data belong to a study of T cell repertoires in cytomegalovirus infection. The overall study: The public TCR beta signatures pointed to both CMV infection and matching HLA type.

Germline loops: CDR1 LNHDA, CDR2 SQIVND (reference sequence). J lost 6 bases, V lost 10 bases, and 13 bases had no gene match. This CDR3 is 14 amino acids long. TCRdb called the reads again in MiXCR, with one record for every CDR3 protein. The repertoire consists of more than 400,000 distinct CDR3 sequences, with about a quarter occurring once and the leading ten covering approximately 13%. Points from the study as a whole: In two of eight donors, the top clonotype was HLA-C-restricted CMV-specific.

The rearrangement uses TRBV19 and TRBJ1-1; 8 bases fit TRBD1. The TCR comes from a human donor in good health (CMV status not recorded). Some clones in this sample may be carry-over from other donors' samples. The sequenced material came from PBMCs. As DNA, the CDR3 is TGTGCCACCGCTTGGGCAGGGGGCGAATCTGAAGCTTTCTTT. Its translation is CATAWAGGESEAFF.